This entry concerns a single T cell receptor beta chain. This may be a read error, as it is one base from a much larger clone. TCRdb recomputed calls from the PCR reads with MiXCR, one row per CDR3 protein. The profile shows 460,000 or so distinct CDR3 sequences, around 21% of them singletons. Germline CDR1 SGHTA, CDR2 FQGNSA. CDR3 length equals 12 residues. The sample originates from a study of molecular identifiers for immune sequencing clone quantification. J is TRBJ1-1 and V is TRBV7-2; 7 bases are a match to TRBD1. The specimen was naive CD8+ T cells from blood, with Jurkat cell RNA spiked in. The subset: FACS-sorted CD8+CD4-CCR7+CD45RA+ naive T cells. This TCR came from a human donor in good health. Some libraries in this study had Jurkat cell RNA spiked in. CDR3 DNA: TGTGCCAGCGGACAGGCCAGCACTGAAGCTCTCTTT. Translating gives CASGQASTEALF.